This TCR beta chain was found in a study of read filtering for tumor transcriptome and immune sequencing. General observations from the study: RNA-seq captured clonotypes less deeply and reliably than IR-seq. IR-seq and RNA-seq agreed better without single-read clonotypes.

This clonotype was recorded at least ten times. Its antigen is undetermined. The library was built from about 370 ng RNA with molecular barcoded adaptors for alpha/delta and beta/gamma chains. One entry per CDR3 protein results from TCRdb running MiXCR on the reads. The data contain some 40,000 distinct CDR3 sequences, more than 13% of them singletons. The CDR3 covers 15 residues. Germline CDR1 SQVTM, CDR2 ANQGSEA. The V and J ends lost 6 bases and 3 bases, in that order; junction bases with no gene match: 12. This chain links TRBV29-1 with TRBJ1-1; 8 nucleotides align to TRBD1. This TCR was sampled from a donor aged 40 or over with multiple myeloma. The sequencing input was a population of CD138-negative cells sorted from bone marrow. The CDR3 region has the DNA TGCAGCGTCGACCCGGGACAGGCACTTTACACTGAAGCTTTCTTT. It codes for CSVDPGQALYTEAFF.